This T cell receptor (beta chain) was sequenced during a study of tissue T cells after allogeneic stem cell transplantation. The CDR3 has 16 residues. Germline V gives CDR1 KGHSH, CDR2 LQKENI. Trimming left V 2 bases short and J 0 bases short, with 14 bases between. TCRbeta CDR3 was sequenced at survey depth with template counts. Assay: immunoSEQ multiplex PCR; the TCRdb copy retains only in-frame clones and omits some. The sample lists about 43,000 clones; roughly 92% were seen once. The V and J genes are TRBV18 and TRBJ2-7; D possibly corresponds to TRBD2 (6 bases). The sequences come from blood, collected before transplantation. This clonotype was sampled from a woman aged 35-75 years who later had graft-versus-host disease after an allogeneic stem cell transplant. This CDR3 reads CASSPSVRGSSYEQYF. For the CDR3, the DNA is TGTGCCAGCTCACCATCCGTACGGGGGAGCTCCTACGAGCAGTACTTC.